The rows below give T cell receptor beta chains drawn from one sample of a study of blood T cells in healthy people across ages. TCRdb re-called the 5' RACE reads with MiXCR, one entry per CDR3 protein. The data show more than 700,000 distinct CDR3 sequences, with less than 70% seen just once and about 38% held by the top ten. Sequencing was done on a sample of blood. These receptors originate from a man older than 75 in good health. Each CDR3 is given with its conserved first and last residue. D genes are given only for firm matches. Size tells how often a clone was seen (once, few, many) or the class of an expanded clone, and some rows leave it out.

size	J	D	V	CDR3	DNA
-	TRBJ2-1	-	TRBV28	CASSLGETTGSYNEQFF	TGTGCCAGCAGTTTAGGGGAGACTACCGGCTCCTACAATGAGCAGTTCTTC
-	TRBJ1-2	TRBD1	TRBV20-1	CSARQGALYGYTF	TGCAGTGCTAGACAGGGGGCCCTCTATGGCTACACCTTC
-	TRBJ2-6	-	TRBV20-1	CSAKVSPSSGANVLTF	TGCAGTGCTAAGGTGAGCCCCAGCTCTGGGGCCAACGTCCTGACTTTC
-	TRBJ1-6	-	TRBV5-1	CASSTEIPGPLHF	TGCGCCAGCAGCACGGAGATTCCGGGGCCCCTCCACTTT
-	TRBJ2-5	TRBD1	TRBV20-1	CSARQGAWETQYF	TGCAGTGCTAGGCAGGGGGCCTGGGAGACCCAGTACTTC
-	TRBJ2-5	TRBD2	TRBV3-1	CASSPGTSGRSGSVETQYF	TGTGCCAGCAGTCCCGGGACTAGCGGGAGGTCGGGTTCGGTGGAGACCCAGTACTTC
-	TRBJ2-3	TRBD2	TRBV12-3/TRBV12-4	CASSPLAGGKDTQYF	TGTGCCAGCAGTCCTCTAGCGGGAGGGAAGGATACGCAGTATTTT
-	TRBJ2-1	TRBD2	TRBV27	CASSRSSGSFSYNEQFF	TGTGCCAGCAGTAGATCTAGCGGGAGTTTTTCCTACAATGAGCAGTTCTTC
-	TRBJ2-7	TRBD2	TRBV5-1	CASTGTSEPYEQYF	TGCGCCAGCACCGGGACTAGCGAACCCTACGAGCAGTACTTC
-	TRBJ2-3	-	TRBV5-1	CASGPVAGQADTQYF	TGCGCCAGCGGCCCGGTAGCGGGACAGGCAGATACGCAGTATTTT
-	TRBJ2-5	-	TRBV28	CASSLWKQSKETQYF	TGTGCCAGCAGTTTATGGAAGCAGTCCAAAGAGACCCAGTACTTC
-	TRBJ1-6	-	TRBV6-5	CASSRVSYNSPLHF	TGTGCCAGCAGCCGTGTCTCCTATAATTCACCCCTCCACTTT
few	TRBJ2-7	-	TRBV28	CASSPTAFYEQYF	TGTGCCAGCAGTCCCACGGCGTTCTACGAGCAGTACTTC
-	TRBJ2-7	-	TRBV19	CASSIDPGSGGPTYEQYF	TGTGCCAGTAGTATAGACCCTGGGTCGGGCGGGCCCACCTACGAGCAGTACTTC
few	TRBJ2-7	TRBD2	TRBV6-5	CASSPRLAGGSYEQYF	TGTGCCAGCAGTCCCCGACTAGCGGGCGGCTCCTACGAGCAGTACTTC
few	TRBJ2-5	-	TRBV5-1	CASSPGTSKETQYF	TGCGCCAGCAGCCCCGGGACTTCAAAAGAGACCCAGTACTTC
-	TRBJ2-7	-	TRBV12-1	CASTDFSGSSWEQYF	TGTGCCAGCACCGATTTTAGCGGGAGTTCTTGGGAGCAGTACTTC
many	TRBJ1-2	-	TRBV7-2	CASSTRTAAYTF	TGTGCCAGCAGCACCCGGACCGCCGCCTACACCTTC
few	TRBJ2-7	-	TRBV7-6	CASSYRGVNEQYF	TGTGCCAGCAGCTATAGAGGAGTGAACGAGCAGTACTTC
few	TRBJ2-1	TRBD1	TRBV6-2/TRBV6-3	CASRPPPAQGANEQFF	TGTGCCAGCAGACCCCCTCCCGCTCAGGGGGCGAACGAGCAGTTCTTC
-	TRBJ1-4	-	TRBV29-1	CSVDLGGGLEKLFF	TGCAGCGTGGACCTGGGGGGGGGATTGGAAAAACTGTTTTTT
-	TRBJ2-1	TRBD2	TRBV30	CAWRWGLADNEQFF	TGTGCCTGGAGATGGGGACTAGCGGACAATGAGCAGTTCTTC
-	TRBJ2-7	TRBD1	TRBV6-1	CASSNPPGQMIYEQYF	TGTGCCAGCAGTAACCCCCCGGGACAGATGATCTACGAGCAGTACTTC
-	TRBJ2-5	-	TRBV7-2	CASNPTSETQYF	TGTGCCAGCAACCCAACATCAGAGACCCAGTACTTC
-	TRBJ2-6	-	TRBV3-1	CASSQVGFGNVLTF	TGTGCCAGCAGCCAAGTAGGGTTTGGCAACGTCCTGACTTTC
-	TRBJ2-1	TRBD2	TRBV7-9	CASSLGLAGGPPGNEQFF	TGTGCCAGCAGCTTGGGACTAGCGGGAGGGCCCCCTGGGAATGAGCAGTTCTTC
-	TRBJ2-3	TRBD2	TRBV6-5	CASGLADSTDTQYF	TGTGCCAGTGGACTAGCGGATAGCACAGATACGCAGTATTTT
-	TRBJ2-3	-	TRBV7-9	CASSFPPGSPGDTQYF	TGTGCCAGCAGTTTTCCTCCCGGGAGTCCCGGGGATACGCAGTATTTT
few	TRBJ2-7	-	TRBV20-1	CSASVQWGENEQYF	TGCAGTGCTAGTGTCCAGTGGGGAGAAAACGAGCAGTACTTC
-	TRBJ1-2	TRBD1	TRBV27	CASSQRTGADGYTF	TGTGCCAGCAGTCAAAGGACAGGCGCGGATGGCTACACCTTC
-	TRBJ1-2	TRBD1	TRBV28	CASSSQGAGGYTF	TGTGCCAGCAGTTCACAGGGGGCCGGTGGCTACACCTTC
-	TRBJ2-2	TRBD1	TRBV6-6	CASSYSLRQGTGELFF	TGTGCCAGCAGTTACTCACTTCGACAGGGCACCGGGGAGCTGTTTTTT
-	TRBJ1-5	TRBD1	TRBV20-1	CSARLDRVDNQPQHF	TGCAGTGCTAGGCTCGACAGGGTGGATAATCAGCCCCAGCATTTT
-	TRBJ2-5	TRBD2	TRBV20-1	CSASLSGAQETQYF	TGCAGTGCTAGTCTAAGCGGGGCCCAAGAGACCCAGTACTTC
-	TRBJ2-7	-	TRBV7-2	CASSLPVANEQYF	TGTGCCAGCAGCTTACCCGTGGCAAACGAGCAGTACTTC
-	TRBJ2-3	-	TRBV2	CASRPNLGGQHRYAYF	TGTGCCAGCAGGCCCAACCTGGGTGGCCAGCACAGATACGCGTATTTT
-	TRBJ1-5	-	TRBV9	CASSVAGDSNQPQHF	TGTGCCAGCAGCGTGGCCGGGGACAGCAATCAGCCCCAGCATTTT
-	TRBJ2-7	-	TRBV5-1	CASSLGSVSLGADEQYF	TGCGCCAGCAGCTTGGGTTCGGTGTCCTTAGGAGCGGATGAGCAGTACTTC
-	TRBJ2-1	TRBD2	TRBV4-2	CASSQVRASGRRSSYNEQFF	TGTGCCAGCAGCCAAGTCAGGGCTAGCGGGAGGCGAAGCTCCTACAATGAGCAGTTCTTC
-	TRBJ2-3	-	TRBV20-1	CSARDRRRASTDTQYF	TGCAGTGCTAGAGATCGGCGGAGAGCTAGCACAGATACGCAGTATTTT
-	TRBJ2-5	TRBD1	TRBV27	CASSLDRGSQETQYF	TGTGCCAGCAGTTTGGACAGGGGCTCCCAAGAGACCCAGTACTTC
-	TRBJ2-3	-	TRBV11-2	CASNPGGYAYF	TGTGCCAGCAACCCTGGGGGATACGCGTATTTT
-	TRBJ2-5	-	TRBV20-1	CSARVVPGVQETQYF	TGCAGTGCTAGAGTCGTACCAGGGGTTCAAGAGACCCAGTACTTC
-	TRBJ2-5	-	TRBV6-6	CASSGRQSSPGETQYF	TGTGCCAGCAGTGGACGACAGTCTAGCCCAGGAGAGACCCAGTACTTC
-	TRBJ2-1	TRBD1	TRBV2	CASSEEDRGNEQFF	TGTGCCAGCAGTGAAGAGGACAGGGGAAATGAGCAGTTCTTC
few	TRBJ1-4	-	TRBV6-6	CASSHGPFGFF	TGTGCCAGCAGCCACGGGCCCTTCGGGTTTTTT
-	TRBJ2-7	TRBD2	TRBV3-1	CASSHPTSGGSYEQYF	TGTGCCAGCAGCCACCCGACTAGCGGGGGTTCCTACGAGCAGTACTTC
few	TRBJ2-5	TRBD2	TRBV18	CASSRLAGYGQYF	TGTGCCAGCTCGAGACTAGCGGGATATGGGCAGTACTTC
few	TRBJ2-7	TRBD2	TRBV6-1	CASSPLAYGTSGREEQYF	TGTGCCAGCAGCCCTCTCGCGTACGGGACTAGCGGGAGAGAGGAGCAGTACTTC
few	TRBJ2-7	TRBD1	TRBV28	CASIARGSYEQYF	TGTGCCAGCATCGCCAGGGGGTCCTACGAGCAGTACTTC
-	TRBJ2-1	TRBD2	TRBV5-1	CASSLNSGRGGEQFF	TGCGCCAGCAGCCTCAATAGCGGGAGGGGTGGGGAGCAGTTCTTC
-	TRBJ2-5	-	TRBV5-1	CASSANSVQETQYF	TGCGCCAGCAGCGCCAACAGTGTTCAAGAGACCCAGTACTTC
-	TRBJ1-1	TRBD1	TRBV5-1	CASSTTGDNAEAFF	TGCGCCAGCAGCACGACAGGGGATAACGCTGAAGCTTTCTTT
-	TRBJ2-7	TRBD1	TRBV5-1	CASSSTAGQDEQYF	TGCGCCAGCAGCTCCACGGCGGGACAGGACGAGCAGTACTTC
-	TRBJ1-1	-	TRBV10-3	CAISRGGNTEAFF	TGTGCCATCAGTCGGGGGGGGAACACTGAAGCTTTCTTT
many	TRBJ2-7	-	TRBV2	CANRWRGSYEQYF	TGTGCCAACCGGTGGAGAGGGTCCTACGAGCAGTACTTC
-	TRBJ2-1	-	TRBV20-1	CSAAQGRGSYNEQFF	TGCAGTGCAGCCCAGGGACGAGGCTCCTACAATGAGCAGTTCTTC
few	TRBJ2-1	TRBD2	TRBV5-1	CASSLGAGGLDEQFF	TGCGCCAGCAGCTTGGGAGCGGGAGGGTTGGATGAGCAGTTCTTC